This entry describes one T cell receptor beta chain. Its antigen is not identified. This specimen comes from a study of cytomegalovirus exposure and HLA in healthy donors. Overall study findings and caveats: Some TCR beta chains (more than 150 of them) were listed as cytomegalovirus-associated. Using the classifier, cytomegalovirus status was reportedly diagnosed with high specificity and sensitivity. It emerged from a later analysis that several of the most significant clusters appeared to be linked to common viral pathogens.

Every donor was a healthy person donating bone marrow. PCR involved 60 Vbeta and 13 Jbeta primers. Measured with immunoSEQ multiplex PCR; TCRdb has only the in-frame clones, and not every one. Among roughly 110,000 clones listed, roughly 82% were seen once. The receptor's source is a man aged 25-40 years in good health and CMV-seropositive. The sequencing sample was made of PBMCs.

CDR3 loop: CASSLGPQGPNTEAFF. The CDR3 bases are TGCGCCAGCAGCTTGGGCCCCCAGGGGCCGAACACTGAAGCTTTCTTT. The chain uses TRBV5-1 and TRBJ1-1, with D possibly being TRBD1 (6 bases). Germline V gene sequence: CDR1 SGHRS, CDR2 YFSETQ. V shed 0 bases and J shed 1 base, with 13 bases lying between them. The CDR3 loop spans 16 amino acids. The whole variable domain, remainder taken from reference TRBV5-1 and TRBJ1-1, is KAGVTQTPRYLIKTRGQQVTLSCSPISGHRSVSWYQQTPGQGLQFLFEYFSETQRNKGNFPGRFSGRQFSNSRSEMNVSTLELGDSALYLCASSLGPQGPNTEAFFGQGTRLTVV.